Presented here are 24 T cell receptor beta chains from one specimen sequenced in a study of immune heterogeneity within non-small cell lung tumors. Template was bulk tumor genomic DNA, 500 to 650 ng per sample. The authors collected several far-apart biopsies from each primary tumor during surgery. Before undergoing curative surgery, patients had newly diagnosed non-small cell lung cancer that was untreated. Amplifying TCR beta CDR3 involved multiplex PCR carried out with 32 V and 13 J primers. TCRdb re-analysed the multiplex PCR reads in MiXCR, keeping a single row per CDR3 protein. The table lists roughly 7,200 distinct CDR3 sequences, around 23% of them singletons. Sample: lung tumor tissue. These receptor sequences come from a man in his sixties with non-small cell lung cancer.

Only a few counts were recorded for this clonotype. V gene TRBV5-1 combines with J gene TRBJ2-5; D unclear. This CDR3 is built from 14 residues. V gave up 1 base and J gave up 1 base, with 8 bases separating them. The germline gives CDR1 SGHRS, CDR2 YFSETQ. The CDR3 spells CASSLIVPQETQYF. Written as DNA, the CDR3 is TGCGCCAGCAGCTTGATAGTTCCCCAAGAGACCCAGTACTTC.

In its sample, this clonotype is medium-sized. V and J are TRBV6-1 and TRBJ2-1; D is uncertain. The length of the CDR3 is 17 residues. V gave up 5 bases and J gave up 8 bases, with 25 bases separating them. Germline V lookup: CDR1 MNHNS, CDR2 SASEGT. The CDR3 DNA is TGTGCCAGCAGTCTGGCGCTAACACCTACCTTAAGGGATGAGCAGTTCTTC. Its protein is CASSLALTPTLRDEQFF.

At least ten counts were recorded for this clonotype. The chain has TRBV3-1 and TRBJ1-1, with 7 bases identical to TRBD1. From germline, CDR1 is LGHDT and CDR2 YNNKEL (reference sequence). CDR3 length equals 16 residues. The junction had 10 bases not matched to a gene; V was cut back by 1 base and J by 5 bases. CDR3 sequence (DNA): TGTGCCAGCAGCCAAGTAGGAGGGGGCCTTCGGACTGAAGCTTTCTTT. Its translation: CASSQVGGGLRTEAFF.

In this sample, this clonotype is medium-sized. This chain uses TRBV12-3 or TRBV12-4 with TRBJ1-6; tentative D call: TRBD1 (5 bases). Trimming pared 6 bases from V and 6 bases from J, leaving 12 bases between. The CDR3 spans 14 residues. CDR3 DNA: TGTGCCAGCAGAGAGGGACGGGCTAATTCACCCCTCCACTTT. Translation gives CASREGRANSPLHF.

The V call is TRBV3-1, the J call TRBJ2-4, with TRBD1 matching 9 bases. The CDR3 has 13 residues. With 4 bases clipped from V and 7 bases from J, the junction kept 2 bases outside the gene matches. Germline-derived CDR1 and CDR2 are LGHDT and YNNKEL (reference sequence). The CDR3 reads CASSRDRVNIQYF. CDR3 in DNA: TGTGCCAGCAGCCGGGACAGGGTCAACATTCAGTACTTC.

About this clonotype itself: Possible read error: a much larger clone is one base away. The rearrangement uses TRBV11-2 and TRBJ1-1; D is possibly TRBD1 (5 bases). This CDR3 is 14 amino acids long. Germline CDR1 and CDR2: SGHAT and FQNNGV. Written as DNA, the CDR3 is TGTGCCATCAGCTCCTCCGGGACCCCGGACGTGGCTTTCTTT. Protein product: CAISSSGTPDVAFF.

This clonotype is termed large. The gene calls are TRBV4-2 and TRBJ1-5; D is perhaps TRBD1 (5 bases). The CDR3 length is 14 residues. V was clipped by 0 bases and J by 3 bases, with 6 bases between them. The germline gives CDR1 LGHNA, CDR2 YNFKEQ. CDR3: CASSQEGLNQPQHF. Written as DNA, the CDR3 is TGTGCCAGCAGCCAAGAGGGGCTCAATCAGCCCCAGCATTTT.

Concerning this clonotype: It may be a read error: a sequence one base away is much more abundant. The chain couples TRBV5-1 to TRBJ2-2, with D maybe TRBD1 (5 bases). V lost 8 bases and J lost 5, with 25 bases in between. The CDR3 extends over 17 amino acids. Germline V gene data show CDR1 as SGHRS and CDR2 as YFSETQ. The CDR3 DNA is TGCGCCAGAAGACCATCAGCCGACCTATCAGGGACCGGGGAGCTGTTTTTT. It is translated as CARRPSADLSGTGELFF.

By sample share, this clonotype is medium-sized (0.01 to 0.1%). The J gene is TRBJ1-2, the V gene TRBV18; D is unresolved. The germline V gene has CDR1 KGHSH and CDR2 LQKENI. The CDR3 runs to 12 residues. The germline V and J ends were trimmed by 2 bases and 5 bases, with 6 bases remaining between them. This chain's CDR3 is CASSPTSYGYTF. The CDR3 DNA reads as TGTGCCAGCTCACCAACATCATATGGCTACACCTTC.

This clonotype was seen many times. The chain joins TRBV12-3 or TRBV12-4 to TRBJ2-5; no clear D gene. This CDR3 spans 12 amino acids. Trimming took off 3 bases at V and 5 bases at J, with 7 bases between the two ends. The CDR3 loop reads CASSFGYETQYF. The CDR3 DNA reads as TGTGCCAGCAGTTTCGGCTACGAGACCCAGTACTTC.

This clonotype was picked up a small number of times. V is TRBV5-6 and J is TRBJ1-1; D is undetermined. The germline V gene encodes CDR1 SGHDT and CDR2 YYEEEE. Trimming took off 2 bases at V and 1 base at J, with 12 bases between the two ends. The CDR3 extends over 15 amino acids. The CDR3 reads CASSFPLEGNTEAFF. Here the CDR3 DNA reads TGTGCCAGCAGCTTCCCTCTCGAGGGGAACACTGAAGCTTTCTTT.

There are many counts of this clonotype. An end of the junction does not agree with germline; a read error may underlie this. V is TRBV20-1 and J is TRBJ2-1; D is undetermined. The germline gives CDR1 DFQATT, CDR2 SNEGSKA (reference sequence). CDR3 length: 15 residues. Written as DNA, the CDR3 is TGCAGTGCTAGAGGGCCCGGGCAGGAGTACAATAAGCAGTTCTTC. This codes for CSARGPGQEYNKQFF.

This clonotype was seen ten or more times. The genes are TRBV20-1 and TRBJ2-3; 8 nucleotides line up with TRBD2. Germline values: CDR1 DFQATT, CDR2 SNEGSKA (reference sequence). The V and J ends lost 4 bases and 4 bases, in that order; junction bases with no gene match: 7. The length of the CDR3 is 14 residues. CDR3 nucleotides: TGCAGTGCTAATACGGGAGGGGATTCAGATACGCAGTATTTT. Translation gives CSANTGGDSDTQYF.

To note about this clonotype: This clone may be a read error of a much larger clone one base away. The chain has TRBV27 and TRBJ2-1; maybe TRBD1 (5 bases). There are 18 residues in the CDR3. V was trimmed by 4 bases and J by 2 bases, leaving 21 bases between them. The germline V gene encodes CDR1 MNHEY and CDR2 SMNVEV (reference sequence). This chain's CDR3 is CASSSLRHGQLTYNEQFF. CDR3 DNA: TGTGCCAGCAGTTCATTGAGGCACGGACAACTAACCTACAATGAGCAGTTCTTC.

This clonotype is judged large. The rearrangement links TRBV6-1 to TRBJ2-5; TRBD2 matches 9 bases. The germline V gene encodes CDR1 MNHNS and CDR2 SASEGT. V lost 5 bases and J lost 5; bases outside the gene matches: 9. The CDR3 runs to 15 residues. CDR3 protein: CASSYRGRAFETQYF. Here the CDR3 DNA reads TGTGCCAGCAGTTATCGCGGGAGGGCCTTCGAGACCCAGTACTTC.

Relative to its sample, this clonotype is medium-sized. The chain uses TRBV7-9 and TRBJ1-5, with D maybe TRBD1 (5 bases). Germline CDR1 reads SEHNR; CDR2 reads FQNEAQ (reference sequence). V lost 5 bases to trimming and J lost 3 bases, with 11 bases between them. The length of the CDR3 is 14 residues. The CDR3 region is CASSPGTVNQPQHF. DNA for the CDR3: TGTGCCAGCAGCCCCGGGACCGTCAATCAGCCCCAGCATTTT.

By sample fraction, this clonotype is medium-sized. This chain links TRBV6-1 with TRBJ2-3; D is unresolved. The ends were cut back, 8 bases at V and 0 bases at J, with 3 bases in the middle. Per germline, CDR1 MNHNS and CDR2 SASEGT. The CDR3 has 11 amino acids. CDR3 DNA: TGTGCCAGCCTTAGCACAGATACGCAGTATTTT. It translates to CASLSTDTQYF.

At least ten counts were recorded for this clonotype. V and J are TRBV3-1 and TRBJ2-5; D is uncertain. Germline-derived CDR1 and CDR2 are LGHDT and YNNKEL (reference sequence). V was trimmed by 0 bases and J by 6 bases, leaving 5 bases between them. The CDR3 runs 12 residues. The CDR3 bases are TGTGCCAGCAGCCAAGATGGGAAGACCCAGTACTTC. The encoded protein is CASSQDGKTQYF.

Note on this clonotype: At one end, the junction sequence differs from germline, possibly due to a read error. The gene calls are TRBV11-2 and TRBJ2-2, with 7 bases matching TRBD2. Germline V gene sequence: CDR1 SGHAT, CDR2 FQNNGV. This CDR3 has 15 residues. The CDR3 coding sequence is TGTGCCAGCAGCTCAGGCGGGAGTGACACCTGGGAGCTGTTTTTT. Its translation: CASSSGGSDTWELFF.

This clonotype is classed as medium-sized. The chain uses TRBV12-3 or TRBV12-4 and TRBJ1-1, with D hard to call. The CDR3 length is 13 residues. Trimming removed 1 base from V and 6 bases from J, with 9 bases in between. CDR3 nucleotide sequence: TGTGCCAGCAGTTTAGAAATTGGCGCTGAAGCTTTCTTT. Translated: CASSLEIGAEAFF.

This clonotype ranks as medium-sized. The chain employs TRBV5-1 and TRBJ2-5; D is unresolved. The CDR3 is 14 residues long. The V gene lost 1 base and the J gene lost 1 base, with 8 bases spanning the gap. CDR1 is SGHRS, CDR2 YFSETQ, per germline. CDR3 sequence reads: CASSLSRAQETQYF. DNA for the CDR3: TGCGCCAGCAGCTTGAGTAGGGCCCAAGAGACCCAGTACTTC.

This clonotype counts as large. J is TRBJ1-6 and V is TRBV30; 11 nucleotides agree with TRBD1. Germline V lookup: CDR1 GTSNPN, CDR2 SVGIG (reference sequence). V was clipped by 4 bases and J by 6 bases; unmatched bases: 8. The length of the CDR3 is 16 residues. CDR3 nucleotide sequence: TGTGCCTGGACTTTCGGACAGGGGGCACCTAATTCACCCCTCCACTTT. Its translation: CAWTFGQGAPNSPLHF.

The rearrangement links TRBV9 to TRBJ1-5, with a tentative D call TRBD1 (5 bases). Germline CDR1 reads SGDLS; CDR2 reads YYNGEE. CDR3 length equals 14 residues. Trimming pared 2 bases from V and 9 bases from J, leaving 15 bases between. The CDR3: CASSVGTHLRPQHF. The CDR3 DNA is TGTGCCAGCAGCGTGGGGACCCACCTTCGGCCCCAGCATTTT.

This clonotype was counted ten times or more. V and J are TRBV6-2 or TRBV6-3 and TRBJ2-1; D gene unclear. CDR3 length: 12 residues. Per germline, CDR1 MNHEY and CDR2 SVGEGT. V lost 0 bases and J lost 12, with 9 bases in between. The DNA of the CDR3 is TGTGCCAGCAGTTACTCCCGTGAGCGGCAGTTCTTC. This translates into CASSYSRERQFF.